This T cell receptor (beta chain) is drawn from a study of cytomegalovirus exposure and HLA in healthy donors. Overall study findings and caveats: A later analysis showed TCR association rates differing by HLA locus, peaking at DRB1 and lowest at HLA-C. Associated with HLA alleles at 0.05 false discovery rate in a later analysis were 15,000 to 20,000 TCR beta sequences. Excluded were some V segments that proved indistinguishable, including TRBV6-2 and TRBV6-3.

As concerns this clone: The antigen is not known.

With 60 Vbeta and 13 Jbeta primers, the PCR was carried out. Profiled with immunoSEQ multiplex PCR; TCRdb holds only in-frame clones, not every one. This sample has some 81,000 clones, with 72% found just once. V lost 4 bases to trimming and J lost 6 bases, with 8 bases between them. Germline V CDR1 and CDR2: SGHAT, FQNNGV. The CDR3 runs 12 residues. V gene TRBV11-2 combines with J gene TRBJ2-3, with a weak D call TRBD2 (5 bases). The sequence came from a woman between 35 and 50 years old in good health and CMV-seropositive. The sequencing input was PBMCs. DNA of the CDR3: TGTGCCAGCAGCTCCACTAGGGATACGCAGTATTTT. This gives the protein CASSSTRDTQYF.